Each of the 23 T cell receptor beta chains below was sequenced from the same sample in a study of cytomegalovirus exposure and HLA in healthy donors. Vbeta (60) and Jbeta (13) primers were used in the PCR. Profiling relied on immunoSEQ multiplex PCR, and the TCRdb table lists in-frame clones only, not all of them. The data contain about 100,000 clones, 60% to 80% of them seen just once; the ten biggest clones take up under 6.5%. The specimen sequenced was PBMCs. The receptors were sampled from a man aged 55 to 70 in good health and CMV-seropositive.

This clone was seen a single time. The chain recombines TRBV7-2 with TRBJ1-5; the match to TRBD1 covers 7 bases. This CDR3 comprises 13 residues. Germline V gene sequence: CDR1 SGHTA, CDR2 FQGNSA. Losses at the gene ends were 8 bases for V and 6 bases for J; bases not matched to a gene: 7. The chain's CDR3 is CASGFTGVQPQHF. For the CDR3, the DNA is TGTGCCAGCGGGTTCACAGGGGTTCAGCCCCAGCATTTT. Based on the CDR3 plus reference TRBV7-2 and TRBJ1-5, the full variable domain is GAGVSQSPSNKVTEKGKDVELRCDPISGHTALYWYRQSLGQGLEFLIYFQGNSAPDKSGLPSDRFSAERTGGSVSTLTIQRTQQEDSAVYLCASGFTGVQPQHFGDGTRLSIL.

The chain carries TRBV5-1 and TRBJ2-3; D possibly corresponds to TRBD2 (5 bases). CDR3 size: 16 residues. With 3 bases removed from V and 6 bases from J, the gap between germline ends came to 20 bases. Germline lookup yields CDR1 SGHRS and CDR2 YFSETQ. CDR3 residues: CASSSSGRSSGDTQYF. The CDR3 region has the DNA TGCGCCAGCAGCTCTTCCGGACGGTCCTCGGGGGATACGCAGTATTTT.

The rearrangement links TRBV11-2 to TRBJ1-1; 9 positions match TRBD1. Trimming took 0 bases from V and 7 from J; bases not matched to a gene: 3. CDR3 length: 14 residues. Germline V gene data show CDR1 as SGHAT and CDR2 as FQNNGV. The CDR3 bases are TGTGCCAGCAGCTTAGATCCGGGACAGGGTGAAGCTTTCTTT. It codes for CASSLDPGQGEAFF.

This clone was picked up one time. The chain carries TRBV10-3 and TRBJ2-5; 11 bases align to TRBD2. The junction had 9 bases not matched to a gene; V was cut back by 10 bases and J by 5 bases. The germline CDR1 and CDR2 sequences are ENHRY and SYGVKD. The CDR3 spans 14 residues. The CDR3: CATSNSGGAETQYF. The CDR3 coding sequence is TGTGCCACTTCGAATAGCGGGGGGGCGGAGACCCAGTACTTC.

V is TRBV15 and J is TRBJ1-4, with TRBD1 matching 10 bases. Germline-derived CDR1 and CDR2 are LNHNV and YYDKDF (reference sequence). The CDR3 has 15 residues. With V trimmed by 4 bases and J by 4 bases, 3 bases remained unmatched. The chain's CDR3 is CATSTGQGDNEKLFF. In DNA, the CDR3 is TGTGCCACCAGCACCGGACAGGGGGATAATGAAAAACTGTTTTTT.

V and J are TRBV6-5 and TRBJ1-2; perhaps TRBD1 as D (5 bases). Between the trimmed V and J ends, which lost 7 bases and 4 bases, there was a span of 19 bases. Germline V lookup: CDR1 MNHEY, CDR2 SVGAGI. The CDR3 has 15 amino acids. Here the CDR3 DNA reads TGTGCCAGCACTCGAGGCGGCAGGGTGGGCTATGGCTACACCTTC. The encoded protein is CASTRGGRVGYGYTF.

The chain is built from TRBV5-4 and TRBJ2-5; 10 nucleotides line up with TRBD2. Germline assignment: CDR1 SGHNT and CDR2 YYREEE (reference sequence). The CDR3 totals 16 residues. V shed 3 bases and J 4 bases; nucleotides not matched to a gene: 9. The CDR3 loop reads CASSSGVRLAGETQYF. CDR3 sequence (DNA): TGTGCCAGCAGCTCGGGGGTAAGACTAGCGGGAGAGACCCAGTACTTC.

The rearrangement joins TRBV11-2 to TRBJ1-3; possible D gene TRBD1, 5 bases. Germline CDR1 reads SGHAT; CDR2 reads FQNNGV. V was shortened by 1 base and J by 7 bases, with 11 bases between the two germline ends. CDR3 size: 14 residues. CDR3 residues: CASSLVGQKNTIYF. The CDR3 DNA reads TGTGCCAGCAGCTTAGTCGGACAAAAGAACACCATATATTTT. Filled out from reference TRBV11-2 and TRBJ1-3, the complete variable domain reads EAGVAQSPRYKIIEKRQSVAFWCNPISGHATLYWYQQILGQGPKLLIQFQNNGVVDDSQLPKDRFSAERLKGVDSTLKIQPAKLEDSAVYLCASSLVGQKNTIYFGEGSWLTVV.

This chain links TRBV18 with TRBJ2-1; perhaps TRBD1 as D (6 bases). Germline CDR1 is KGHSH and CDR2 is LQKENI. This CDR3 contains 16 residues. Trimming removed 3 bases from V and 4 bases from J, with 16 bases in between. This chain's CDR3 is CASSPQGRNPYNEQFF. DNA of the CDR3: TGTGCCAGCTCACCTCAGGGGCGGAATCCGTACAATGAGCAGTTCTTC. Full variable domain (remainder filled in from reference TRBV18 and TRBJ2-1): NAGVMQNPRHLVRRRGQEARLRCSPMKGHSHVYWYRQLPEEGLKFMVYLQKENIIDESGMPKERFSAEFPKEGPSILRIQQVVRGDSAAYFCASSPQGRNPYNEQFFGPGTRLTVL.

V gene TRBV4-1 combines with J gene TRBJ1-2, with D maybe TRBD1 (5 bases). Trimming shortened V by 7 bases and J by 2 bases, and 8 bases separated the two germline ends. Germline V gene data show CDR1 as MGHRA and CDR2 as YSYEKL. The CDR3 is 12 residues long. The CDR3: CASMGGNYGYTF. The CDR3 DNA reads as TGCGCCAGCATGGGGGGGAACTATGGCTACACCTTC.

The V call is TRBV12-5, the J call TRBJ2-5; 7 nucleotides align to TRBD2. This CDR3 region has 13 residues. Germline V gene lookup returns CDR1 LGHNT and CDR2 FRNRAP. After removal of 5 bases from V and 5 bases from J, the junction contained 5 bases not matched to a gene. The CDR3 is CASGIRDYETQYF. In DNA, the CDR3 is TGTGCTAGTGGTATTCGGGACTATGAGACCCAGTACTTC.

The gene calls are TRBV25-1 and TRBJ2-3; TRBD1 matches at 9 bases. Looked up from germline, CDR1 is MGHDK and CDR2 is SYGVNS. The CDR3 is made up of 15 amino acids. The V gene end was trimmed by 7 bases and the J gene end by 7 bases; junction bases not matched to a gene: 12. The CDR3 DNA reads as TGTGCCAGCACCCCCGACAGGGGGGCGGGCAATACGCAGTATTTT. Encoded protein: CASTPDRGAGNTQYF.

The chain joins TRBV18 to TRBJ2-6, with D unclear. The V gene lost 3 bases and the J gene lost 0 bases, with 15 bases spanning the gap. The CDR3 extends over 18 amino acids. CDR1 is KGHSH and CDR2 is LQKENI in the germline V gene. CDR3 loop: CASSPVTPSPSGANVLTF. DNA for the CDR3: TGTGCCAGCTCACCCGTGACACCTTCGCCCTCTGGGGCCAACGTCCTGACTTTC.

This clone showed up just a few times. The CDR3 bases are TGTGCCAGCAGGACTAGCCTGGGGACAGATACGCAGTATTTT. Protein: CASRTSLGTDTQYF. V and J are TRBV14 and TRBJ2-3; TRBD2 matches 7 bases. In germline, CDR1 is SGHDN, CDR2 FVKESK. The J segment lost 3 bases and the V segment lost 6 bases, leaving 6 bases of the junction unmatched. The CDR3 totals 14 residues.

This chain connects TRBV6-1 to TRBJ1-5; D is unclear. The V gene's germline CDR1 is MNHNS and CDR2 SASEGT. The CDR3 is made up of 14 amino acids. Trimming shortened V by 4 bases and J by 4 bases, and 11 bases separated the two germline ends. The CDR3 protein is CASSVNSGNQPQHF. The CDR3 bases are TGTGCCAGCAGTGTAAACAGCGGGAATCAGCCCCAGCATTTT.

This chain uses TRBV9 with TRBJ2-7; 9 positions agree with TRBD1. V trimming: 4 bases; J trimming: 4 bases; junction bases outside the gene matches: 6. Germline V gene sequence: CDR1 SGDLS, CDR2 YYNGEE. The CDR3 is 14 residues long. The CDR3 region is CASSPGQGDYEQYF. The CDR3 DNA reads TGTGCCAGCAGCCCGGGACAGGGAGATTACGAGCAGTACTTC.

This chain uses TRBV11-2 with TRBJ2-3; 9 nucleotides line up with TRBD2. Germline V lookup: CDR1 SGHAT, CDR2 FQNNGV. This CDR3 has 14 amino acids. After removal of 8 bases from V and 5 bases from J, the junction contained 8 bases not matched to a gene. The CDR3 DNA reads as TGTGCCAGCGGATTAGCGGGGGTGGGAGATACGCAGTATTTT. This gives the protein CASGLAGVGDTQYF.

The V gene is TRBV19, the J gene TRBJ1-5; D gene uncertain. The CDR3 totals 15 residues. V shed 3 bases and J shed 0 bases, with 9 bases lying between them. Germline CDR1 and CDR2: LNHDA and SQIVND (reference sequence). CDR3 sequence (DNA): TGTGCCAGTAGTATTACGGCGGATAGCAATCAGCCCCAGCATTTT. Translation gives CASSITADSNQPQHF.

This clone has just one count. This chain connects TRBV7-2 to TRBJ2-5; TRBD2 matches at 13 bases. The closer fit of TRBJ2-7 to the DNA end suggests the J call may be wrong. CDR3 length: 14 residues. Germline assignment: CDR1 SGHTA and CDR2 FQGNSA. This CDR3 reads CASRRTSGSSEQYF. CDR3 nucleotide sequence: TGTGCCAGCCGCAGGACTAGCGGGAGTTCCGAGCAGTACTTC.

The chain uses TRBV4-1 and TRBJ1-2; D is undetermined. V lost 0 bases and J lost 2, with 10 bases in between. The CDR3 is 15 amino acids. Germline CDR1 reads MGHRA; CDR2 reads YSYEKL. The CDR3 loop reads CASSQDLQENYGYTF. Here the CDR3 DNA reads TGCGCCAGCAGCCAAGATCTCCAGGAAAACTATGGCTACACCTTC.

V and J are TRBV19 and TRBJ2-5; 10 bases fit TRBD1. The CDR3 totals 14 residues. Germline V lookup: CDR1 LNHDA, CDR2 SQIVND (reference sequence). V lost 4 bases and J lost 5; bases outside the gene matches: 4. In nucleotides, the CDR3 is TGTGCCAGTAGTAAGGGACAGGGGTTGGAGACCCAGTACTTC. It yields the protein CASSKGQGLETQYF.

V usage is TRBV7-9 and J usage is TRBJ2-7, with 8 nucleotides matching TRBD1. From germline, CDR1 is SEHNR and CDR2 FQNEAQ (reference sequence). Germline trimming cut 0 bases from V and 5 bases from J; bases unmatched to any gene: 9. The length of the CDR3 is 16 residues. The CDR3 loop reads CASSLARGQGSHEQYF. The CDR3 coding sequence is TGTGCCAGCAGCTTAGCGAGAGGACAGGGCAGTCACGAGCAGTACTTC.

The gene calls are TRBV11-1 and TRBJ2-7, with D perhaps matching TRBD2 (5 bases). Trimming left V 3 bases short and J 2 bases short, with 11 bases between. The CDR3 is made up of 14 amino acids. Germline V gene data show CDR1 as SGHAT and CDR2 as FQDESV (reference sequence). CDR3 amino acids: CASSFEGSAYEQYF. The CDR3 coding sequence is TGTGCCAGCAGCTTCGAAGGGAGCGCCTACGAGCAGTACTTC.